The rows below give T cell receptor beta chains drawn from one sample of a study of radiation and T cells in renal cell carcinoma. Clones were read by immunoSEQ multiplex PCR, and TCRdb kept only the in-frame ones, dropping some. Seen here are around 180,000 clones, 88% observed once, and the top ten hold about 10%. The specimen was blood, collected from a patient whose treatment included radiotherapy and nephrectomy. The receptors shown here come from a woman aged 45-59 years with renal cell carcinoma. Each CDR3 is given with its conserved first and last residue. A D gene is named only where the DNA matches it firmly. Only some rows state a clone size, as once, few, many or a class for expanded clones.

J: TRBJ2-3; D: TRBD1; V: TRBV19; size: NA; length: 14; DNA: TGTGCCAGTACTGACAGGGCTAGCACAGATACGCAGTATTTT; CDR3: CASTDRASTDTQYF
J: TRBJ2-5; D: NA; V: TRBV5-1; size: once; length: 16; DNA: TGCGCCAGCAGCTTGGATTCCTGGCGGCCCCAGGAGACCCAGTACTTC; CDR3: CASSLDSWRPQETQYF
J: TRBJ2-1; D: TRBD2; V: TRBV7-8; size: NA; length: 14; DNA: TGTGCCAGCAGCCGACTAGCGGACTACAATGAGCAGTTCTTC; CDR3: CASSRLADYNEQFF
J: TRBJ2-7; D: NA; V: TRBV5-6; size: NA; length: 16; DNA: TGTGCCAGCCACACTAATTACGGAATTGCCACCTACGAGCAGTACTTC; CDR3: CASHTNYGIATYEQYF
J: TRBJ1-6; D: NA; V: TRBV4-3; size: NA; length: 13; DNA: TGCGCCAGCAGCCTGGGCGAAAATTCACCCCTCCACTTT; CDR3: CASSLGENSPLHF
J: TRBJ2-3; D: TRBD1; V: TRBV19; size: NA; length: 16; DNA: TGTGCCAGTAGTCGGTTGGGACAGAGGGCCTTAGATACGCAGTATTTT; CDR3: CASSRLGQRALDTQYF
J: TRBJ2-5; D: NA; V: TRBV5-6; size: NA; length: 15; DNA: TGTGCCAGCAGCTTTTTCCGGGGGCGCCAAGAGACCCAGTACTTC; CDR3: CASSFFRGRQETQYF
J: TRBJ1-5; D: NA; V: TRBV2; size: NA; length: 16; DNA: TGTGCCAGCAGTGAAGGTGCAGGGATCAACAATCAGCCCCAGCATTTT; CDR3: CASSEGAGINNQPQHF
J: TRBJ2-1; D: NA; V: TRBV16; size: few; length: 16; DNA: TGTGCCAGCTGCATCCTAGGGGCCGCCCAGGGGAATGAGCAGTTCTTC; CDR3: CASCILGAAQGNEQFF
J: TRBJ1-5; D: NA; V: TRBV6-1; size: NA; length: 14; DNA: TGTGCCAGCAGCGCGGACAGACAAAATCAGCCCCAGCATTTT; CDR3: CASSADRQNQPQHF
J: TRBJ2-1; D: NA; V: TRBV20-1; size: NA; length: 11; DNA: TGCAGTGCTAGACGTCAGGGTGAGCAGTTCTTC; CDR3: CSARRQGEQFF
J: TRBJ1-6; D: TRBD1; V: TRBV7-2; size: NA; length: 15; DNA: TGTGCCAGCAGCTTAGAACAGGGGGTTAATTCACCCCTCCACTTT; CDR3: CASSLEQGVNSPLHF
J: TRBJ1-2; D: TRBD1; V: TRBV5-1; size: NA; length: 13; DNA: TGCGCCACCCACGACGGGACAGACTATGGCTACACCTTC; CDR3: CATHDGTDYGYTF
J: TRBJ2-1; D: NA; V: TRBV5-4; size: once; length: 14; DNA: TGTGCCATCCAAACGGTGGGTGAGGACAATGAGCAGTTCTTC; CDR3: CAIQTVGEDNEQFF
J: TRBJ1-2; D: NA; V: TRBV4-2; size: NA; length: 14; DNA: TGTGCCAGCAGCTTGGATTGGACTAACTATGGCTACACCTTC; CDR3: CASSLDWTNYGYTF
J: TRBJ1-6; D: TRBD1; V: TRBV6-1; size: NA; length: 13; DNA: TGTGCCAGCAGATACAGGGGTAACTCACCCCTCCACTTT; CDR3: CASRYRGNSPLHF
J: TRBJ2-2; D: TRBD1; V: TRBV19; size: few; length: 15; DNA: TGTGCCAGTAGTATTGCACAGGGGTCCACCGGGGAGCTGTTTTTT; CDR3: CASSIAQGSTGELFF
J: TRBJ1-2; D: NA; V: TRBV5-1; size: NA; length: 14; DNA: TGCGCCAGCAGCTTGGCGGGCAGGGGTGATGGCTACACCTTC; CDR3: CASSLAGRGDGYTF
J: TRBJ2-2; D: NA; V: TRBV6-1; size: NA; length: 12; DNA: TGTGCCAGCAGTGAGGGGACCGGGGAGCTGTTTTTT; CDR3: CASSEGTGELFF
J: TRBJ1-3; D: NA; V: TRBV18; size: NA; length: 12; DNA: TGTGCCAGCTCACCAATCCTTGACACCATATATTTT; CDR3: CASSPILDTIYF
J: TRBJ2-7; D: TRBD1; V: TRBV5-1; size: NA; length: 13; DNA: TGCGCCAGCAGCGTGGACAGGAGCTACGAGCAGTACTTC; CDR3: CASSVDRSYEQYF
J: TRBJ1-1; D: NA; V: TRBV18; size: NA; length: 15; DNA: TGTGCCAGCTCCCGATCGGACGCCTCAGGCACTGAAGCTTTCTTT; CDR3: CASSRSDASGTEAFF
J: TRBJ2-1; D: NA; V: TRBV19; size: NA; length: 14; DNA: TGTGCCAGTAGTATAGTCCACCAGGGTGATGAGCAGTTCTTC; CDR3: CASSIVHQGDEQFF
J: TRBJ2-5; D: NA; V: TRBV5-4; size: few; length: 15; DNA: TGTGCCAGCAACAAGGGTCTAACATTCGGGGAGACCCAGTACTTC; CDR3: CASNKGLTFGETQYF
J: TRBJ1-1; D: TRBD1; V: TRBV7-9; size: NA; length: 16; DNA: TGTGCCAGCAGCCGTCGACAGGGCGGGGGAGGCACTGAAGCTTTCTTT; CDR3: CASSRRQGGGGTEAFF
J: TRBJ2-1; D: NA; V: TRBV5-1; size: NA; length: 14; DNA: TGCGCCAGCACCCTCACGAATCAGGGTTTTGAGCAGTTCTTC; CDR3: CASTLTNQGFEQFF
J: TRBJ2-7; D: TRBD2; V: TRBV14; size: NA; length: 16; DNA: TGTGCCAGCAGCCAAGATTTGGGGGAGGGGACCAGCGAGCAGTACTTC; CDR3: CASSQDLGEGTSEQYF
J: TRBJ2-1; D: TRBD2; V: TRBV2; size: NA; length: 17; DNA: TGTGCCAGCAGTGTGGTGGCTAGCGGGGGGTTCTACAATGAGCAGTTCTTC; CDR3: CASSVVASGGFYNEQFF
J: TRBJ2-7; D: TRBD2; V: TRBV9; size: NA; length: 15; DNA: TGTGCCAGCAGCGTTTCGAGCGGGGTGAACTACGAGCAGTACTTC; CDR3: CASSVSSGVNYEQYF
J: TRBJ2-1; D: NA; V: TRBV6-1; size: NA; length: 14; DNA: TGTGCCAGCAGTGAACAGTATAAGACTAATGAGCAGTTCTTC; CDR3: CASSEQYKTNEQFF
J: TRBJ1-6; D: NA; V: TRBV6-6; size: once; length: 15; DNA: TGTGCCAGCAGTTACTCAGGGTCCTATAATTCACCCCTCCACTTT; CDR3: CASSYSGSYNSPLHF
J: TRBJ1-6; D: TRBD1; V: TRBV4-1; size: NA; length: 19; DNA: TGCGCCAGCAGCCCACGGACAGGGAGTGTATACAGCTATAATTCACCCCTCCACTTT; CDR3: CASSPRTGSVYSYNSPLHF
J: TRBJ2-2; D: NA; V: TRBV7-2; size: NA; length: 16; DNA: TGTGCCAGCAGCTTAGGTTACAGGGTGAACACCGGGGAGCTGTTTTTT; CDR3: CASSLGYRVNTGELFF
J: TRBJ1-1; D: NA; V: TRBV5-4; size: NA; length: 14; DNA: TGTGCCAGCACTCGGGCGGTCATGAACACTGAAGCTTTCTTT; CDR3: CASTRAVMNTEAFF
J: TRBJ1-3; D: NA; V: TRBV7-9; size: once; length: 17; DNA: TGTGCCAGCAGCTTAAGGGAGGGGCGGCGCTCTGGAAACACCATATATTTT; CDR3: CASSLREGRRSGNTIYF
J: TRBJ1-1; D: NA; V: TRBV18; size: NA; length: 14; DNA: TGTGCCAGCTCACCACTTAAGGAGAGAACTGAAGCTTTCTTT; CDR3: CASSPLKERTEAFF
J: TRBJ1-6; D: TRBD1; V: TRBV28; size: NA; length: 16; DNA: TGTGCCAGCAGTCCCTGGACAGGGGGCGTATATTCACCCCTCCACTTT; CDR3: CASSPWTGGVYSPLHF
J: TRBJ1-2; D: TRBD1; V: TRBV4-2; size: NA; length: 16; DNA: TGTGCCAGCAGCCAAGCCCCAAGGGACAGCTATATGGGCTACACCTTC; CDR3: CASSQAPRDSYMGYTF
J: TRBJ1-6; D: TRBD1; V: TRBV19; size: NA; length: 21; DNA: TGTGCCAGTAGTATAGCTATCGTTGGGCAGGGGGAGAGCTCCTATAATTCACCCCTCCACTTT; CDR3: CASSIAIVGQGESSYNSPLHF
J: TRBJ2-1; D: TRBD1; V: TRBV5-1; size: NA; length: 16; DNA: TGCGCCAGCAGCTGGACGGGGACAGGGCGGAATAATGAGCAGTTCTTC; CDR3: CASSWTGTGRNNEQFF
J: TRBJ2-5; D: TRBD1; V: TRBV15; size: NA; length: 14; DNA: TGTGCCACCAGGAGAGACAGGGGGCGGGAGACCCAGTACTTC; CDR3: CATRRDRGRETQYF
J: TRBJ2-1; D: NA; V: TRBV7-2; size: NA; length: 16; DNA: TGTGCCAGCAGCTTACGGGCGGTCCTAGGGTACAATGAGCAGTTCTTC; CDR3: CASSLRAVLGYNEQFF
J: TRBJ2-5; D: TRBD2; V: TRBV5-1; size: NA; length: 14; DNA: TGCGCCAGCAGCCACGGGACTAGTAAAGAGACCCAGTACTTC; CDR3: CASSHGTSKETQYF
J: TRBJ2-1; D: TRBD2; V: TRBV7-2; size: NA; length: 15; DNA: TGTGCCAGCAGCTCTATCGGGCGGGGGTATGATGAGCAGTTCTTC; CDR3: CASSSIGRGYDEQFF
J: TRBJ1-1; D: NA; V: TRBV19; size: once; length: 14; DNA: TGTGCCAGTAGTATTAATTCAATGAACACTGAAGCTTTCTTT; CDR3: CASSINSMNTEAFF
J: TRBJ1-5; D: TRBD1; V: TRBV19; size: NA; length: 14; DNA: TGTGCCAGTAGCGACAGGGGGTTCGATCAGCCCCAGCATTTT; CDR3: CASSDRGFDQPQHF
J: TRBJ1-5; D: NA; V: TRBV6-6; size: NA; length: 14; DNA: TGTGCCAGCAGTTACGGAGGGAGCAATCAGCCCCAGCATTTT; CDR3: CASSYGGSNQPQHF
J: TRBJ2-5; D: NA; V: TRBV13; size: NA; length: 15; DNA: TGTGCCAGCAGCCCCTTTTTAGAGGGGGGAAAGACCCAGTACTTC; CDR3: CASSPFLEGGKTQYF
J: TRBJ2-5; D: NA; V: TRBV6-1; size: NA; length: 14; DNA: TGTGCCAGCAGCCCGTTGGGGGCGGGAGAGACCCAGTACTTC; CDR3: CASSPLGAGETQYF